Listed below are T cell receptor beta chains from one sample, sequenced in a study of CD8 T cells in ankylosing spondylitis. TCRdb ran MiXCR on the 5' RACE reads and lists one entry per CDR3 protein. The repertoire holds under 250,000 distinct CDR3 sequences, with about 26% as singletons. Sequences were obtained from blood, either unsorted or a sorted T cell fraction (not recorded which). All receptors derive from a male donor with ankylosing spondylitis or in good health (not recorded which). The CDR3 runs from the conserved cysteine through the conserved F or W. A D gene is named only where the DNA matches it firmly. Rows give clone size only sometimes, using once, few, many, or a class for an expanded clone.

DNA | CDR3 | D | V | size | J
TGTGCCAGCAGCAGGACATCTATCCTTGAGCAGTACTTC | CASSRTSILEQYF | NA | TRBV12-3/TRBV12-4 | many | TRBJ2-7
TGCAGTGCTAGAGATCGTCCCACTGAAGCTTTCTTT | CSARDRPTEAFF | NA | TRBV20-1 | NA | TRBJ1-1
TGCAGCGTTGCTTGGGGCCGGAACACTGAAGCTTTCTTT | CSVAWGRNTEAFF | NA | TRBV29-1 | NA | TRBJ1-1
TGTGCCAGCCGTCCTTTGGGCTACTCTGGAAACACCATATATTTT | CASRPLGYSGNTIYF | NA | TRBV7-2 | many | TRBJ1-3
TGCAGTGCTAGGAGAGACGGGCCCGAGCAGTACTTC | CSARRDGPEQYF | NA | TRBV20-1 | few | TRBJ2-7
TGTGCCAGCAGTAACCGGACTAGTCGTAATGAGCAGTTCTTC | CASSNRTSRNEQFF | TRBD2 | TRBV6-2/TRBV6-3 | few | TRBJ2-1
TGCAGCGTTGACGCCAGGAATTTAGAGACCCAGTACTTC | CSVDARNLETQYF | NA | TRBV29-1 | NA | TRBJ2-5
TGTGCCATCAGTGAGATTGGCGTCACCTACGAGCAGTACTTC | CAISEIGVTYEQYF | NA | TRBV10-3 | many | TRBJ2-7
TGTGCCAGCAGCGAAGGGACTCCCCTGAGGGCTTTCTTT | CASSEGTPLRAFF | NA | TRBV6-6 | many | TRBJ1-1
TGTGCCAGCTCACCACGTATGAGGACTAGCGGGACGGGAGATACGCAGTATTTT | CASSPRMRTSGTGDTQYF | TRBD2 | TRBV18 | NA | TRBJ2-3
TGTGCCAGCACCGACCGTCCGGGGGGCGCAAATGGCTACACCTTC | CASTDRPGGANGYTF | NA | TRBV11-2 | many | TRBJ1-2
TGTGCCAGCAGCCGGGACAGGGGGAAGGACACTGAAGCTTTCTTT | CASSRDRGKDTEAFF | TRBD1 | TRBV6-1 | many | TRBJ1-1
TGTGCCAGCAGTTACTCTTGGAACACTGAAGCTTTCTTT | CASSYSWNTEAFF | NA | TRBV6-5 | NA | TRBJ1-1
TGTGCCAGCAGTTTGCAAACTAGCGGGGGGCATGAGCAGTTCTTC | CASSLQTSGGHEQFF | TRBD2 | TRBV12-3/TRBV12-4 | many | TRBJ2-1
TGTGCCAGCAGCTTGCGAGAGGGTGAGACCCAGTACTTC | CASSLREGETQYF | NA | TRBV5-6 | many | TRBJ2-5
TGCAGTGCTAGAGATCCGGGGGGCACTGAAGCTTTCTTT | CSARDPGGTEAFF | NA | TRBV20-1 | NA | TRBJ1-1
TGTGCCAGCAGCCCAGCGGGACCCTACGAGCAGTACTTC | CASSPAGPYEQYF | TRBD2 | TRBV7-6 | few | TRBJ2-7
TGCAGTGCCCGAGTTCGGAGCACAGATACGCAGTATTTT | CSARVRSTDTQYF | NA | TRBV20-1 | many | TRBJ2-3
TGTGCCAGCAGTTTTGAGTCTAGCGGTTACAATGAGCAGTTCTTC | CASSFESSGYNEQFF | TRBD2 | TRBV27 | many | TRBJ2-1
TGTGCCAGCACGGTAGCGGGGAGGCTTAACACCGGGGAGCTGTTTTTT | CASTVAGRLNTGELFF | TRBD2 | TRBV12-3/TRBV12-4 | many | TRBJ2-2
TGTGCCAGCAGCCAAGAACCCCAGGGCTCTGGGGCCAACGTCCTGACTTTC | CASSQEPQGSGANVLTF | NA | TRBV4-2 | few | TRBJ2-6
TGCGCCAGCAGCACAGGACCTTCCTGGTACTTC | CASSTGPSWYF | NA | TRBV5-1 | few | TRBJ2-7